Reported below is one T cell receptor beta chain. Its antigen is unidentified. Amplification of TCR beta CDR3 regions used RNA as the template. A first-round RT-PCR of the TCR CDR3 used the HTBI primer set. One entry per CDR3 protein, called by TCRdb with MiXCR from the multiplex PCR reads. The profile shows some 360,000 distinct CDR3 sequences, 11% to 15% of them singletons. This sample holds PBMCs from approximately 10 ml fresh peripheral blood. This CDR3 region has 17 residues. CDR1 MNHEY and CDR2 SMNVEV come from the germline V gene (reference sequence). J gave up 2 bases and V 3 bases, and 6 bases lay outside the gene matches. The sample originates from a study of T cells in Graves' hyperthyroidism and ophthalmopathy. Study information: Peripheral blood was taken when the disease was first diagnosed, before any treatment began.

Points from the study as a whole: Most clonotypes expanded in the thyroid (above 0.001) were also present in blood.

The sample was blood. This rearrangement joins TRBV27 to TRBJ2-5, with 13 bases lining up with TRBD2. This TCR came from an older woman with Graves' hyperthyroidism. This CDR3 is CASSLGTSGTIQETQYF. CDR3 bases: TGTGCCAGCAGTTTGGGGACTAGCGGGACCATTCAAGAGACCCAGTACTTC.